The clone carrying this TCR beta chain was seen only once. Antigen: not known. TCR beta cDNA libraries had unique molecular identifiers. A population of about 0.9 to 10 million T cells gave rise to roughly 500,000 cDNA molecules. Using its own MiXCR run on the PCR reads, TCRdb lists one record per CDR3 protein. The table records 600,000 to 700,000 distinct CDR3 sequences, around 60% of them present only once. The sample is drawn from a study of post-analysis software for immune sequencing data. Study context: Multiple sclerosis in the patients followed relapsing-remitting, secondary progressive and progressive-relapsing courses.

This CDR3 has 15 amino acids. Trimming shortened V by 10 bases and J by 4 bases, and 22 bases separated the two germline ends. Germline V gene sequence: CDR1 MNHNS, CDR2 SASEGT. Study conclusions and caveats: When the samples were clustered directly with F measure, those that had been prepared in the same batch showed strong co-clustering. Patients had higher frequencies than controls of a handful of TRBV segments, including TRBV5-6, TRBV5-1 and TRBV20-1.

This receptor was obtained from a girl aged 2-15 years with multiple sclerosis. Sequenced material: blood. The V and J genes are TRBV6-1 and TRBJ1-2, with D maybe TRBD1 (5 bases). The CDR3 DNA reads TGTGCCACCCTTCCCCAACTGCCAGGGAGCTATGGCTACACCTTC. This translates into CATLPQLPGSYGYTF.